Following are 29 T cell receptor beta chains from one sample sequenced in a study of T cell changes during pregnancy in multiple sclerosis. TCRdb's table, derived via immunoSEQ multiplex PCR, lists solely in-frame clones and lacks some. The sample has fewer than 50,000 clones, more than 85% seen once. The specimen was CD8+ T cells from peripheral blood mononuclear cells, collected in the third trimester of pregnancy. Receptor source: a female donor with multiple sclerosis, enrolled in a pregnancy study.

This chain joins TRBV4-1 and TRBJ2-7; a weak D match, TRBD1 (5 bases). The CDR3 loop spans 14 amino acids. V dropped 4 bases and J dropped 0 bases, with 10 bases sitting between them. CDR1 MGHRA and CDR2 YSYEKL come from the germline V gene. The CDR3 is CASSRTPDSYEQYF. As DNA, the CDR3 is TGCGCCAGCAGCCGGACACCTGACTCCTACGAGCAGTACTTC.

V is TRBV7-9 and J is TRBJ2-1, with 7 bases fitting TRBD2. J lost 1 base, V lost 3 bases, and 3 bases had no gene match. Germline V lookup: CDR1 SEHNR, CDR2 FQNEAQ (reference sequence). The CDR3 extends over 15 amino acids. The CDR3 bases are TGTGCCAGCAGCTTTTTGCGGGAGTCCTACAATGAGCAGTTCTTC. It encodes CASSFLRESYNEQFF.

This sequence joins TRBV5-4 and TRBJ2-3; 8 bases agree with TRBD2. Germline loops: CDR1 SGHNT, CDR2 YYREEE (reference sequence). The junction had 3 bases not matched to a gene; V was cut back by 2 bases and J by 1 base. The CDR3 consists of 15 residues. The CDR3 protein is CASSFQRERTDTQYF. CDR3 nucleotide sequence: TGTGCCAGCAGCTTCCAGCGGGAGCGCACAGATACGCAGTATTTT. Drawing the rest from reference TRBV5-4 and TRBJ2-3, the complete variable domain is ETGVTQSPTHLIKTRGQQVTLRCSSQSGHNTVSWYQQALGQGPQFIFQYYREEENGRGNFPPRFSGLQFPNYSSELNVNALELDDSALYLCASSFQRERTDTQYFGPGTRLTVL.

The rearrangement links TRBV6-1 to TRBJ2-7; 7 nucleotides line up with TRBD1. Germline V gene data show CDR1 as MNHNS and CDR2 as SASEGT. There are 16 residues in the CDR3. V was pared by 3 bases and J by 1 base, with 9 bases of the junction left unmatched. In DNA form, the CDR3 reads TGTGCCAGCAGTGAGGTGGGGACAGTTCTTTCCTACGAGCAGTACTTC. It codes for CASSEVGTVLSYEQYF.

The CDR3 reads CASSREYPGGWTDTQYF. CDR3 nucleotides: TGTGCCAGCAGTAGGGAGTACCCAGGGGGCTGGACAGATACGCAGTATTTT. The genes are TRBV27 and TRBJ2-3, with 8 bases fitting TRBD1. The junction had 13 bases not matched to a gene; V was cut back by 5 bases and J by 3 bases. Germline V gene sequence: CDR1 MNHEY, CDR2 SMNVEV (reference sequence). The CDR3 consists of 17 residues.

The rearrangement joins TRBV9 to TRBJ1-1; weak D call: TRBD1 (5 bases). CDR3 length: 13 amino acids. Germline lookup yields CDR1 SGDLS and CDR2 YYNGEE. V was trimmed by 3 bases and J by 6 bases, leaving 12 bases between them. The CDR3: CASSGDTGAEAFF. The CDR3 DNA reads as TGTGCCAGCAGCGGCGACACGGGGGCTGAAGCTTTCTTT.

This chain joins TRBV27 and TRBJ2-7; 12 bases line up with TRBD2. Unmatched junction bases numbered 11, after V lost 5 bases and J lost 6 bases. The CDR3 contains 16 residues. Germline lookup yields CDR1 MNHEY and CDR2 SMNVEV (reference sequence). The CDR3: CASSAGLAGPRGEQYF. CDR3 in DNA: TGTGCCAGCAGTGCGGGACTAGCGGGTCCCAGGGGCGAGCAGTACTTC.

The chain carries TRBV7-9 and TRBJ2-7; TRBD2 matches at 8 bases. There are 14 residues in the CDR3. Germline loops: CDR1 SEHNR, CDR2 FQNEAQ (reference sequence). J gave up 4 bases and V 5 bases, and 7 bases lay outside the gene matches. The CDR3 protein is CASSLGAGGYEQYF. CDR3 nucleotide sequence: TGTGCCAGCAGCCTGGGGGCGGGGGGATACGAGCAGTACTTC.

This clone was detected only once. This rearrangement joins TRBV7-8 to TRBJ2-1; D may be TRBD2 (6 bases). With 4 bases removed from V and 8 bases from J, the gap between germline ends came to 12 bases. The CDR3 runs 13 residues. From germline, CDR1 is SGHVS and CDR2 FQNEAQ. CDR3 coding DNA: TGTGCCAGCAGCTCGGGGGACGCCGATGAGCAGTTCTTC. Translated, it gives CASSSGDADEQFF.

This chain uses TRBV19 with TRBJ2-1; TRBD1 aligns across 8 bases. In germline, CDR1 is LNHDA, CDR2 SQIVND (reference sequence). This CDR3 comprises 16 residues. Germline trimming cut 1 base from V and 3 bases from J; bases unmatched to any gene: 5. In nucleotides, the CDR3 is TGTGCCAGTAGTATAGTGCAGGGGGCCATCTACAATGAGCAGTTCTTC. Its translation is CASSIVQGAIYNEQFF.

In this sample, this clone turned up once. The chain is built from TRBV27 and TRBJ2-5, with 10 nucleotides matching TRBD2. V was pared by 3 bases and J by 5 bases, with 6 bases of the junction left unmatched. The germline V gene encodes CDR1 MNHEY and CDR2 SMNVEV (reference sequence). The CDR3 extends over 15 amino acids. The CDR3 region is CASSLSSGSAETQYF. CDR3 coding DNA: TGTGCCAGCAGTTTGTCTAGCGGGAGTGCGGAGACCCAGTACTTC.

The chain combines TRBV7-8 with TRBJ1-1; D unclear. The CDR3 covers 15 residues. CDR1 SGHVS and CDR2 FQNEAQ come from the germline V gene. With 4 bases removed from V and 0 bases from J, the gap between germline ends came to 12 bases. The CDR3 region is CASSSNQKMNTEAFF. CDR3 bases: TGTGCCAGCAGCTCCAACCAGAAAATGAACACTGAAGCTTTCTTT.

V gene TRBV4-2 combines with J gene TRBJ1-1, with a tentative D call TRBD1 (5 bases). Germline CDR1 LGHNA, CDR2 YNFKEQ. This CDR3 contains 15 residues. Trimming took 4 bases from V and 5 from J, leaving 17 bases between them. The CDR3: CASSLTQGVETEAFF. The CDR3 region has the DNA TGTGCCAGCAGCCTTACCCAAGGGGTAGAAACTGAAGCTTTCTTT.

This clone has only one observation. The rearrangement links TRBV9 to TRBJ2-7; no clear D. Trimming took off 4 bases at V and 1 base at J, with 18 bases between the two ends. The CDR3 is 16 amino acids. CDR1 is SGDLS and CDR2 is YYNGEE in the germline V gene. The CDR3 DNA sequence: TGTGCCAGCAGCCGACCTCCCCAGGATTGGTCCTACGAGCAGTACTTC. Its protein product is CASSRPPQDWSYEQYF. Supplemented by reference TRBV9 and TRBJ2-7, the full variable domain reads DSGVTQTPKHLITATGQRVTLRCSPRSGDLSVYWYQQSLDQGLQFLIQYYNGEERAKGNILERFSAQQFPDLHSELNLSSLELGDSALYFCASSRPPQDWSYEQYFGPGTRLTVT.

The chain uses TRBV28 and TRBJ2-1, with 16 bases that match TRBD2. J lost 8 bases, V lost 6 bases, and 10 bases had no gene match. The CDR3 spans 17 residues. Germline CDR1 reads MDHEN; CDR2 reads SYDVKM. CDR3 loop: CASRVEGLAGGLHEQFF. DNA of the CDR3: TGTGCCAGCAGAGTTGAGGGACTAGCGGGAGGGTTACATGAGCAGTTCTTC.

The chain links TRBV5-6 to TRBJ2-7, with D possibly TRBD1 on 6 matching bases. Germline CDR1 SGHDT, CDR2 YYEEEE. CDR3 length: 14 amino acids. The V end lost 2 bases, the J end lost 0 bases, and 9 bases lay between the germline ends. The CDR3 region has the DNA TGTGCCAGCAGCTTTACAGGGAGCTCCTACGAGCAGTACTTC. It is translated as CASSFTGSSYEQYF.

The V call is TRBV4-3, the J call TRBJ2-2, with D tentatively TRBD2 (6 bases). Looked up from germline, CDR1 is LGHNA and CDR2 is YSLEER. This CDR3 has 15 amino acids. V was shortened by 0 bases and J by 7 bases, with 12 bases between the two germline ends. The CDR3 protein is CASSQESGAGGELFF. The CDR3 DNA is TGCGCCAGCAGCCAAGAATCGGGAGCCGGCGGGGAGCTGTTTTTT.

The V and J genes are TRBV4-2 and TRBJ2-3, with 11 positions matching TRBD2. This CDR3 region has 16 residues. CDR1 is LGHNA, CDR2 YNFKEQ, per germline. With 3 bases clipped from V and 1 base from J, the junction kept 3 bases outside the gene matches. In nucleotides, the CDR3 is TGTGCCAGCAGCCACCTAGCGGGAGGAGGCACAGATACGCAGTATTTT. As protein: CASSHLAGGGTDTQYF.

The DNA of the CDR3 is TGCAGCGTTGTTACAGGAGCCTACGAGCAGTACTTC. This sequence encodes CSVVTGAYEQYF. This chain links TRBV29-1 with TRBJ2-7; D possibly corresponds to TRBD1 (5 bases). Trimming left V 4 bases short and J 2 bases short, with 9 bases between. The CDR3 consists of 12 residues. CDR1 SQVTM and CDR2 ANQGSEA come from the germline V gene.

The chain has TRBV5-6 and TRBJ2-1; TRBD2 matches at 8 bases. The CDR3 spans 15 residues. The germline V gene has CDR1 SGHDT and CDR2 YYEEEE. V lost 5 bases, J lost 0 bases, and 4 bases stayed unmatched. CDR3 in amino acids: CASSTGTSSYNEQFF. The CDR3 coding sequence is TGTGCCAGCAGTACCGGGACTAGCTCCTACAATGAGCAGTTCTTC.

The V call is TRBV5-6, the J call TRBJ2-7, with D possibly being TRBD2 (7 bases). This CDR3 has 15 residues. Germline CDR1 and CDR2: SGHDT and YYEEEE. Trimming took off 7 bases at V and 2 bases at J, with 19 bases between the two ends. The CDR3 DNA reads as TGTGCCAGCCGGGTGGGGGCGGGAGACCCCTACGAGCAGTACTTC. As protein: CASRVGAGDPYEQYF.

The genes are TRBV7-9 and TRBJ2-1, with 7 nucleotides matching TRBD2. CDR1 and CDR2 from the germline V gene are SEHNR and FQNEAQ (reference sequence). Trimming took 8 bases from V and 15 from J; bases not matched to a gene: 10. This CDR3 region has 11 residues. CDR3 residues: CASELGTTRFF. CDR3 nucleotide sequence: TGTGCCAGCGAACTAGGGACTACGCGGTTCTTC. Full variable domain (remainder filled in from reference TRBV7-9 and TRBJ2-1): DTGVSQNPRHKITKRGQNVTFRCDPISEHNRLYWYRQTLGQGPEFLTYFQNEAQLEKSRLLSDRFSAERPKGSFSTLEIQRTEQGDSAMYLCASELGTTRFFGPGTRLTVL.

The chain employs TRBV9 and TRBJ1-1; 7 bases match TRBD1. This CDR3 is 14 amino acids long. V lost 3 bases, J lost 2 bases, and 4 bases stayed unmatched. Per the germline V gene, CDR1 is SGDLS and CDR2 is YYNGEE. CDR3 sequence reads: CASSEYRGNTEAFF. Written as DNA, the CDR3 is TGTGCCAGCAGCGAATACAGGGGAAACACTGAAGCTTTCTTT.

This rearrangement joins TRBV6-4 to TRBJ1-2, with D perhaps matching TRBD1 (5 bases). Trimming took off 8 bases at V and 6 bases at J, with 19 bases between the two ends. The germline gives CDR1 MRHNA, CDR2 SNTAGT. This CDR3 is built from 14 residues. CDR3 in amino acids: CASSQEGDGHGYTF. For the CDR3, the DNA is TGTGCCAGCTCCCAGGAAGGGGATGGTCATGGCTACACCTTC.

The chain has TRBV7-6 and TRBJ2-3; D perhaps matches TRBD2 (5 bases). V lost 5 bases, J lost 2 bases, and 17 bases lay in between. The CDR3 runs to 16 residues. Germline values: CDR1 SGHVS, CDR2 FNYEAQ. In nucleotides, the CDR3 is TGTGCCAGCAGCCTTCGGACTCCCCAGGACACAGATACGCAGTATTTT. This encodes CASSLRTPQDTDTQYF.

The rearrangement links TRBV7-9 to TRBJ2-1; TRBD2 might be the D (6 bases). Trimming removed 0 bases from V and 6 bases from J, with 24 bases in between. In germline, CDR1 is SEHNR, CDR2 FQNEAQ (reference sequence). CDR3 size: 19 residues. CDR3 sequence: CASSLAQLRHGTHANEQFF. CDR3 nucleotides: TGTGCCAGCAGCTTAGCCCAATTGAGGCACGGGACTCATGCCAATGAGCAGTTCTTC.

The chain has TRBV5-1 and TRBJ2-7, with 7 bases that match TRBD2. Trimming removed 4 bases from V and 2 bases from J; junction bases left unmatched: 6. The CDR3 covers 14 residues. Germline values: CDR1 SGHRS, CDR2 YFSETQ. The chain's CDR3 is CASSDRGETYEQYF. The CDR3 DNA follows: TGCGCCAGCAGCGACCGGGGGGAGACCTACGAGCAGTACTTC. The full variable domain, in which reference TRBV5-1 and TRBJ2-7 provide the parts outside the CDR3, is KAGVTQTPRYLIKTRGQQVTLSCSPISGHRSVSWYQQTPGQGLQFLFEYFSETQRNKGNFPGRFSGRQFSNSRSEMNVSTLELGDSALYLCASSDRGETYEQYFGPGTRLTVT.

The CDR3 sequence: CASSSQEGGGRHNEQFF. CDR3 bases: TGTGCCAGCAGCTCCCAGGAGGGGGGCGGGAGGCATAATGAGCAGTTCTTC. The chain employs TRBV7-9 and TRBJ2-1; 8 bases line up with TRBD2. The V gene's germline CDR1 is SEHNR and CDR2 FQNEAQ (reference sequence). CDR3 size: 17 residues. Unmatched junction bases numbered 15, after V lost 4 bases and J lost 7 bases.

The V call is TRBV5-4, the J call TRBJ2-7, with a possible D match to TRBD2 (6 bases). The V end lost 1 base, the J end lost 2 bases, and 10 bases lay between the germline ends. Germline assignment: CDR1 SGHNT and CDR2 YYREEE (reference sequence). The CDR3 covers 14 residues. CDR3 in amino acids: CASSLSGSPYEQYF. The CDR3 DNA reads as TGTGCCAGCAGCTTGAGCGGGTCCCCCTACGAGCAGTACTTC. Full variable domain (missing parts from reference TRBV5-4 and TRBJ2-7): ETGVTQSPTHLIKTRGQQVTLRCSSQSGHNTVSWYQQALGQGPQFIFQYYREEENGRGNFPPRFSGLQFPNYSSELNVNALELDDSALYLCASSLSGSPYEQYFGPGTRLTVT.